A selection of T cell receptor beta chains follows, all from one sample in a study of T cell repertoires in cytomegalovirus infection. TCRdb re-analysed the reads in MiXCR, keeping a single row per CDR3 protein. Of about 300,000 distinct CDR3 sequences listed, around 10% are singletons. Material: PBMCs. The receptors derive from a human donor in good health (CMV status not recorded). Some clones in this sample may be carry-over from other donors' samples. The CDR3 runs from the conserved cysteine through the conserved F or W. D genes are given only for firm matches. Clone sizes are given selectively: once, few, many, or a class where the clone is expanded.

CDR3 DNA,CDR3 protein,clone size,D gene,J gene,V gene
TGTGCCAGCAGATGGGACCAAATAGGCGGCGATGAGCAGTTCTTC,CASRWDQIGGDEQFF,many,-,TRBJ2-1,TRBV6-2/TRBV6-3
TGTGCCAGCAGTGGTGTTATGGGGGACACTGAAGCTTTCTTT,CASSGVMGDTEAFF,-,-,TRBJ1-1,TRBV6-5
TGCAGTGCTAGAGTCGGGACAGGTACCTACGAGCAGTACTTC,CSARVGTGTYEQYF,many,TRBD1,TRBJ2-7,TRBV20-1
TGTGCCAGCGGACTAGCGGGGGGGCCAATTGCTACGCAGTATTTT,CASGLAGGPIATQYF,many,TRBD2,TRBJ2-3,TRBV28
TGTGCCAGCAGCTTACCCTACGTGGATACGCAGTATTTT,CASSLPYVDTQYF,-,-,TRBJ2-3,TRBV5-4
TGCGCCAGCAGCCCGCTAGGCCCTACGACAGGGACCCGCGAGCAGTACTTC,CASSPLGPTTGTREQYF,-,TRBD1,TRBJ2-7,TRBV5-1
TGCAGTGCTAGGTTAGCGGGGGGGGACTACGAGCAGTACTTC,CSARLAGGDYEQYF,few,TRBD2,TRBJ2-7,TRBV20-1
TGTGCCAGCACGGGGAACACCGGGGAGCTGTTTTTT,CASTGNTGELFF,many,-,TRBJ2-2,TRBV28
TGTGCCAGCAGTTATGCGGGAATCAGTGAAGCTTTCTTT,CASSYAGISEAFF,many,-,TRBJ1-1,TRBV6-6
TGTGCCAGCAGTTTCGCGGACTTCCAAGAGACCCAGTACTTC,CASSFADFQETQYF,many,-,TRBJ2-5,TRBV28
TGTGCCAGCAACAGGGTCACAGATACGCAGTATTTT,CASNRVTDTQYF,many,-,TRBJ2-3,TRBV7-2
TGTGCCAGCAGCTTAGCAGGGCGAGGGCAGCCCCAGCATTTT,CASSLAGRGQPQHF,many,-,TRBJ1-5,TRBV7-6
TGTGCCAGCAGCTCGGCTAGCGGGGGGGTAGTCAATGAGCAGTTCTTC,CASSSASGGVVNEQFF,many,TRBD2,TRBJ2-1,TRBV7-6
TGTGCCAGCAGCTTAGTCCACAGGATGATTGGCTTTGGCGCTGAAGCTTTCTTT,CASSLVHRMIGFGAEAFF,many,-,TRBJ1-1,TRBV7-9
TGCAGTGCTAGCAGGGGAAGTAACACCGGGGAGCTGTTTTTT,CSASRGSNTGELFF,-,-,TRBJ2-2,TRBV20-1
TGTGCCAGCAGTTACGGAGGGGAGCAGTACTTC,CASSYGGEQYF,few,-,TRBJ2-7,TRBV6-6
TGTGCCAGCAGCTTACTCCCCGGGACAGGGGACAACAACTATGGCTACACCTTC,CASSLLPGTGDNNYGYTF,many,TRBD1,TRBJ1-2,TRBV7-3
TGTGCCAGCAGTCCCGGACAGAGTATTTACAATGAGCAGTTCTTC,CASSPGQSIYNEQFF,-,-,TRBJ2-1,TRBV2
TGTGCCAGCAGTGAAGGGACAGCGTATCGTGGGGCCAACGTCCTGACTTTC,CASSEGTAYRGANVLTF,many,TRBD1,TRBJ2-6,TRBV28
TGCGCCAGCAGACAACTAGCTGGGCAAGGCAATGAGCAGTTCTTC,CASRQLAGQGNEQFF,few,-,TRBJ2-1,TRBV5-1
TGTGCCAGCAGCTTAGGCGGGCTCAACACCTCCTTGGAGTATGGCTACACCTTC,CASSLGGLNTSLEYGYTF,many,-,TRBJ1-2,TRBV7-4
TGCAGTGCTCCCAACCCTCGGTTGGGTGGCGGGGAGCTGTTTTTT,CSAPNPRLGGGELFF,few,-,TRBJ2-2,TRBV20-1
TGTGCCACCCCGCCGGGGGAGGCAACTAATGAAAAACTGTTTTTT,CATPPGEATNEKLFF,-,-,TRBJ1-4,TRBV7-9
TGCAGCGTTGAAGATTTTCGGAGCGCGAACACCGGGGAGCTGTTTTTT,CSVEDFRSANTGELFF,few,-,TRBJ2-2,TRBV29-1
TGTGCCAGCAAGGTCGCCGACAGATTGAATGAAAAACTGTTTTTT,CASKVADRLNEKLFF,many,-,TRBJ1-4,TRBV6-2/TRBV6-3
TGTGCCAGCACCCGAGGGTTTGATCAGCCCCAGCATTTT,CASTRGFDQPQHF,-,-,TRBJ1-5,TRBV2
TGCGCCAGCAGCCAAGACCAGAGCTCCTACAATGAGCAGTTCTTC,CASSQDQSSYNEQFF,many,-,TRBJ2-1,TRBV4-3
TGTGCCAGCAGCTGGGCCTGGGACAGGCCGAATGAAAAACTGTTTTTT,CASSWAWDRPNEKLFF,many,TRBD1,TRBJ1-4,TRBV5-5
TGTGCCAGCAGTGATACCGGGGCCGTGGGAGGGGAGACCCAGTACTTC,CASSDTGAVGGETQYF,many,TRBD2,TRBJ2-5,TRBV28
TGTGCCAGCAGCTCGGATGGAGGGGCCACCGGGGAGCTGTTTTTT,CASSSDGGATGELFF,-,-,TRBJ2-2,TRBV5-6
TGTGCCAGCAGTTTAGGGGTCGGGGAGCTGTTTTTT,CASSLGVGELFF,many,-,TRBJ2-2,TRBV28
TGTGCCAGCAGCCCCCTGAGTAGCGGGGGCAATACGCAGTATTTT,CASSPLSSGGNTQYF,many,TRBD2,TRBJ2-3,TRBV3-1
TGTGCCAGTACCGTCTCGCCGGGGATAGGGAGAAACACTGAAGCTTTCTTT,CASTVSPGIGRNTEAFF,few,-,TRBJ1-1,TRBV19
TGTGCCATCAGTGAGTCGGGAGGGGGACAAGAGACCCAGTACTTC,CAISESGGGQETQYF,-,-,TRBJ2-5,TRBV10-3
TGTGCCAGCAGCTTTGAGGGGACAGGGAACACCGGGGAGCTGTTTTTT,CASSFEGTGNTGELFF,many,TRBD1,TRBJ2-2,TRBV7-2
TGTGCCAGCAGCTCAAGAGGGGGGGGTGAGCAGTTCTTC,CASSSRGGGEQFF,many,-,TRBJ2-1,TRBV7-9
TGTGCCAGCAGTCCGGGACAGGCGTCTTTTAATGAAAAACTGTTTTTT,CASSPGQASFNEKLFF,many,TRBD1,TRBJ1-4,TRBV6-6
TGCAGTGCTTCCTTTACGAGGACTAGCGGGGGCAGGACAGATACGCAGTATTTT,CSASFTRTSGGRTDTQYF,few,TRBD2,TRBJ2-3,TRBV20-1
TGTGCCACCCTTACAGGGGGAAGGAACACTGAAGCTTTCTTT,CATLTGGRNTEAFF,many,TRBD1,TRBJ1-1,TRBV28
TGTGCCAGCAGATTAGGGGGCGGGAGAGTGGGGACTGAAGCTTTCTTT,CASRLGGGRVGTEAFF,many,TRBD1,TRBJ1-1,TRBV6-5
TGTGCCAGCAGACCTTCCGGGACGGAGAAGGGCTACACCTTC,CASRPSGTEKGYTF,many,-,TRBJ1-2,TRBV28
TGCAGTGCTAGTGACAGGAGGACTGAAGCTTTCTTT,CSASDRRTEAFF,-,-,TRBJ1-1,TRBV20-1